This T cell receptor (beta chain) stems from a study of PD-L1 blockade in urothelial cancer. Background on the study: Every 3 weeks, patients received intravenous atezolizumab 1,200 mg, beginning 2014. Male sex and bladder-origin urothelial cancer characterized about 90% of the roughly 30 patients. Blood yielded a median of 141,255 T cells per sample.

CDR3 length: 12 residues. V was clipped by 4 bases and J by 6 bases, with 8 bases between them. The germline CDR1 and CDR2 sequences are SGHRS and YFSETQ. The time point was: pretreatment peripheral blood. There were between 1 and 8 samples from each patient, taken pretreatment and on-treatment. TCRdb keeps only in-frame clones here, not all; method: immunoSEQ multiplex PCR. Of approximately 50,000 clones listed, around 84% are singletons. The sample in question was PBMCs, obtained around atezolizumab (anti-PD-L1) treatment. This TCR was sampled from a man in his 70s with urothelial cancer. The chain has TRBV5-1 and TRBJ2-1, with D tentatively TRBD1 (6 bases). CDR3 region: CASSQQGNEQFF. CDR3 nucleotide sequence: TGCGCCAGCAGCCAACAGGGCAATGAGCAGTTCTTC.